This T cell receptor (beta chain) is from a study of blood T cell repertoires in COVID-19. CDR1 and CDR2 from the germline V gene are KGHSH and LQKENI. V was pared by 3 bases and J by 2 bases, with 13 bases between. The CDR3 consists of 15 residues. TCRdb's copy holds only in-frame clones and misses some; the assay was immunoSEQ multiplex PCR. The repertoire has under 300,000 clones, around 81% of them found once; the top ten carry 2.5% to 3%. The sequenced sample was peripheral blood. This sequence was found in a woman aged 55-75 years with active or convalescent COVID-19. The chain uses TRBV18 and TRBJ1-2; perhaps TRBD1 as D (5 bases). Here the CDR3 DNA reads TGTGCCAGCTCACCTTCGGGCAGGGCCAACTATGGCTACACCTTC. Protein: CASSPSGRANYGYTF.